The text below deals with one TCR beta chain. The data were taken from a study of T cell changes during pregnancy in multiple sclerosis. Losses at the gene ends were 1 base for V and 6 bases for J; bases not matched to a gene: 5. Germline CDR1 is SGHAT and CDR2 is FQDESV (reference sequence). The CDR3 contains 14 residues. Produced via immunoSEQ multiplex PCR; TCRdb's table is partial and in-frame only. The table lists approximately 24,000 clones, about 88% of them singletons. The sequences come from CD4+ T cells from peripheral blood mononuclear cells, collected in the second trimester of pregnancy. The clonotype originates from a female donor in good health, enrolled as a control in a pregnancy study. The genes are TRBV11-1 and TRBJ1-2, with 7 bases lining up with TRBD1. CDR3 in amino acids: CASSLDPQGHGYTF. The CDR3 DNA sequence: TGTGCCAGCAGCTTAGACCCACAGGGGCATGGCTACACCTTC. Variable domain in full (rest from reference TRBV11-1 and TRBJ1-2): EAEVAQSPRYKITEKSQAVAFWCDPISGHATLYWYRQILGQGPELLVQFQDESVVDDSQLPKDRFSAERLKGVDSTLKIQPAELGDSAMYLCASSLDPQGHGYTFGSGTRLTVV.